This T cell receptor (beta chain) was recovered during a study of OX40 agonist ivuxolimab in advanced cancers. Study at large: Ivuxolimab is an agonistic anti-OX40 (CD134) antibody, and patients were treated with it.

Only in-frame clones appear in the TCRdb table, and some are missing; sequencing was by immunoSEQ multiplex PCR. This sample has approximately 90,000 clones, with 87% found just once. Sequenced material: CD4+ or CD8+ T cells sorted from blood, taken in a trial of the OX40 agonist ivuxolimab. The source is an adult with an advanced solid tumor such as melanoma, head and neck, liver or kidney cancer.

CDR3 nucleotide sequence: TGTGCCAGCAGTTCCGGTGGAGGGGATCAGCCCCAGCATTTT. It yields the protein CASSSGGGDQPQHF. V gene TRBV28 combines with J gene TRBJ1-5; TRBD1 might be the D (5 bases). V was cut by 4 bases and J by 5 bases, with 12 bases left in between. Germline V gene data show CDR1 as MDHEN and CDR2 as SYDVKM. There are 14 residues in the CDR3.